One and the same sample provided the 15 T cell receptor beta chains below, sequenced in a study of blood T cell repertoires in COVID-19. Repertoires were generated with immunoSEQ multiplex PCR, while TCRdb's copy carries only in-frame clones and drops some. The profile covers 270,000 or so clones, with approximately 87% appearing a single time and 10% to 15% taken by the ten largest. Sequencing was done on a sample of peripheral blood. The receptor set was obtained from a woman aged 30 to 39 with COVID-19, enrolled during active disease.

This rearrangement joins TRBV29-1 to TRBJ2-1, with 12 bases matching TRBD2. V trimming: 6 bases; J trimming: 3 bases; junction bases outside the gene matches: 9. The CDR3 loop spans 16 amino acids. The germline gives CDR1 SQVTM, CDR2 ANQGSEA. The CDR3 nucleotides are TGCAGCGTCGTCCCTACGACTAGCGGGAGCTACAATGAGCAGTTCTTC. The encoded protein is CSVVPTTSGSYNEQFF.

J is TRBJ2-7 and V is TRBV27; 7 bases are a match to TRBD1. V was pared by 6 bases and J by 0 bases, with 5 bases of the junction left unmatched. CDR3 length: 14 residues. The germline V gene encodes CDR1 MNHEY and CDR2 SMNVEV (reference sequence). Written as DNA, the CDR3 is TGTGCCAGCAGGGGGGACAGTAGCTCCTACGAGCAGTACTTC. As protein: CASRGDSSSYEQYF.

The chain carries TRBV11-2 and TRBJ1-2; 9 bases align to TRBD1. The V gene end was trimmed by 6 bases and the J gene end by 4 bases; junction bases not matched to a gene: 15. The CDR3 loop spans 17 amino acids. Germline CDR1 is SGHAT and CDR2 is FQNNGV. In DNA form, the CDR3 reads TGTGCCAGCAGTCCTACCCCCGGGACAGGGTCCGCCTATGGCTACACCTTC. This sequence encodes CASSPTPGTGSAYGYTF. The variable domain in full, with the rest retrieved from reference TRBV11-2 and TRBJ1-2, is EAGVAQSPRYKIIEKRQSVAFWCNPISGHATLYWYQQILGQGPKLLIQFQNNGVVDDSQLPKDRFSAERLKGVDSTLKIQPAKLEDSAVYLCASSPTPGTGSAYGYTFGSGTRLTVV.

This rearrangement joins TRBV19 to TRBJ1-5; D gene uncertain. Trimming removed 3 bases from V and 3 bases from J, with 9 bases in between. This CDR3 is 14 amino acids long. Per the germline V gene, CDR1 is LNHDA and CDR2 is SQIVND (reference sequence). Written as DNA, the CDR3 is TGTGCCAGTAGTATCAACACGCTCAATCAGCCCCAGCATTTT. Translated: CASSINTLNQPQHF.

The gene calls are TRBV3-1 (or the pseudogene TRBV3-2) and TRBJ1-1; 7 nucleotides agree with TRBD1. V gave up 1 base and J gave up 4 bases; unmatched junction bases: 3. The germline CDR1 and CDR2 sequences are LGHDT and YNNKEL (reference sequence). CDR3 length equals 14 residues. Written as DNA, the CDR3 is TGTGCCAGCAGCCAAGTGCCAGGGGGCACTGAAGCTTTCTTT. Its translation: CASSQVPGGTEAFF.

This clone was seen once. The chain has TRBV25-1 and TRBJ2-7; D may be TRBD1 (6 bases). Trimming removed 5 bases from V and 3 bases from J, with 11 bases in between. Germline V gene sequence: CDR1 MGHDK, CDR2 SYGVNS. The CDR3 sequence is 13 residues long. CDR3 region: CASSTGTGYEQYF. CDR3 bases: TGTGCCAGCAGTACAGGGACGGGCTACGAGCAGTACTTC.

The CDR3 protein is CARNRGPPHTEAFF. The CDR3 region has the DNA TGTGCCAGAAACAGGGGTCCCCCCCACACTGAAGCTTTCTTT. This chain uses TRBV19 with TRBJ1-1; 7 nucleotides line up with TRBD1. Looked up from germline, CDR1 is LNHDA and CDR2 is SQIVND (reference sequence). The CDR3 covers 14 residues. With 9 bases clipped from V and 3 bases from J, the junction kept 10 bases outside the gene matches.

Note on this clone: With a much larger clone just one base away, this may be a read error. The CDR3, as DNA: TGTGCCAGCTCCCCTCAGGGGGTCTACGGGGAGCTGTTTTTT. It yields the protein CASSPQGVYGELFF. The chain has TRBV11-3 and TRBJ2-2; 7 bases fit TRBD1. The CDR3 loop spans 14 amino acids. The germline gives CDR1 SGHNT, CDR2 YENEEA. The V segment lost 8 bases and the J segment 7 bases; nucleotides outside the gene matches: 10. The variable domain in full, completed from reference TRBV11-3 and TRBJ2-2, reads EAGVVQSPRYKIIEKKQPVAFWCNPISGHNTLYWYLQNLGQGPELLIRYENEEAVDDSQLPKDRFSAERLKGVDSTLKIQPAELGDSAVYLCASSPQGVYGELFFGEGSRLTVL.

A few counts support this clone. The rearrangement uses TRBV4-2 and TRBJ2-3; 9 bases agree with TRBD2. Trimming at V came to 3 bases and at J to 0 bases, leaving 13 bases not matched to a gene. In germline, CDR1 is LGHNA, CDR2 YNFKEQ. The CDR3 length is 19 residues. CDR3 nucleotide sequence: TGTGCCAGCAGCCATGGTAGCGGGGGAACTCCCTATAGCACAGATACGCAGTATTTT. It encodes CASSHGSGGTPYSTDTQYF.

This chain uses TRBV2 with TRBJ1-1, with D unresolved. Trimming removed 8 bases at V and 3 bases at J, with 16 bases between. CDR1 and CDR2 from the germline V gene are SNHLY and FYNNEI. The CDR3 length is 14 residues. The CDR3 reads CASVRRPLDTEAFF. CDR3 DNA: TGTGCCAGCGTGCGGAGACCCCTCGACACTGAAGCTTTCTTT.

The rearrangement uses TRBV28 and TRBJ1-5; D gene ambiguous. V lost 1 base and J 4 bases, leaving 8 bases between the germline ends. From germline, CDR1 is MDHEN and CDR2 SYDVKM. The CDR3 is 14 residues long. The CDR3 is CASSLFTVNQPQHF. The CDR3 nucleotides are TGTGCCAGCAGTTTATTCACAGTTAATCAGCCCCAGCATTTT.

This rearrangement joins TRBV5-4 to TRBJ2-1; D is unclear. The V and J ends lost 1 base and 9 bases respectively, with 5 bases between them. In germline, CDR1 is SGHNT, CDR2 YYREEE (reference sequence). The CDR3 contains 11 residues. The CDR3 nucleotides are TGTGCCAGCAGCTTGTATAGTGAGCAGTTCTTC. It yields the protein CASSLYSEQFF. The full variable domain, completed using reference TRBV5-4 and TRBJ2-1, is ETGVTQSPTHLIKTRGQQVTLRCSSQSGHNTVSWYQQALGQGPQFIFQYYREEENGRGNFPPRFSGLQFPNYSSELNVNALELDDSALYLCASSLYSEQFFGPGTRLTVL.

This clone was detected once. This CDR3 reads CASSEEGRNVGYTF. The CDR3 region has the DNA TGTGCCAGCAGTGAGGAGGGGAGGAATGTTGGCTACACCTTC. The gene calls are TRBV6-1 and TRBJ1-2; D is possibly TRBD1 (5 bases). Germline values: CDR1 MNHNS, CDR2 SASEGT. V was pared by 3 bases and J by 7 bases, with 15 bases between. The CDR3 contains 14 residues.

Turning to this clone: Mismatch with germline at one junction end may stem from a read error. V is TRBV7-6 and J is TRBJ2-5; D is perhaps TRBD2 (5 bases). The germline V gene has CDR1 SGHVS and CDR2 FNYEAQ. CDR3 length: 15 residues. CDR3 sequence reads: CASRLGLAGFETQYF. The CDR3 DNA reads as TGTGCCAGCAGGTTAGGGCTAGCTGGGTTCGAGACCCAGTACTTC.

The chain recombines TRBV28 with TRBJ2-1; TRBD2 is a possible D gene (6 bases). The CDR3 length is 15 residues. V was pared by 5 bases and J by 7 bases, with 18 bases between. Germline V gene sequence: CDR1 MDHEN, CDR2 SYDVKM. The DNA for the CDR3 is TGTGCCAGCAGTACCGGGCCCCGGGCGGGGAATGAGCAGTTCTTC. It codes for CASSTGPRAGNEQFF.